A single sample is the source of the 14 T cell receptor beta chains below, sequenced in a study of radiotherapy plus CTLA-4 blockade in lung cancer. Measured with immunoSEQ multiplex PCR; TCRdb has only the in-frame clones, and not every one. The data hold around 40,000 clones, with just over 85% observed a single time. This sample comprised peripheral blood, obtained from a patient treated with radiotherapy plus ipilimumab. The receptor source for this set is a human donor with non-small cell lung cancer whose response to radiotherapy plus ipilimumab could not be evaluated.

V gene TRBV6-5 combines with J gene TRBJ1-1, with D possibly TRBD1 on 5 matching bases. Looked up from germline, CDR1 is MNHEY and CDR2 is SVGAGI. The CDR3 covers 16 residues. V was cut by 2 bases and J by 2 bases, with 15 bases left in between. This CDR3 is CASSYRWTRGNTEAFF. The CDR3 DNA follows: TGTGCCAGCAGTTACCGGTGGACGCGGGGCAACACTGAAGCTTTCTTT.

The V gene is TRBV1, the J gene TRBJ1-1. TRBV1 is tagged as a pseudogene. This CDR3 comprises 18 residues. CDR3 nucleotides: TGCACCAGCAGCCAAGATCGCGCTATCGGCAGGGAGGACTCTGAAGCTTTCTTT. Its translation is CTSSQDRAIGREDSEAFF.

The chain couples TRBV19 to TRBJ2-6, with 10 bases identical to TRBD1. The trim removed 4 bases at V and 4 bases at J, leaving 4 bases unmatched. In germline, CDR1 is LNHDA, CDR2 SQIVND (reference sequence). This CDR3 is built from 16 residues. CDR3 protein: CASSRQGAGGANVLTF. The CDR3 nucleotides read TGTGCCAGTAGTAGACAGGGGGCAGGCGGGGCCAACGTCCTGACTTTC.

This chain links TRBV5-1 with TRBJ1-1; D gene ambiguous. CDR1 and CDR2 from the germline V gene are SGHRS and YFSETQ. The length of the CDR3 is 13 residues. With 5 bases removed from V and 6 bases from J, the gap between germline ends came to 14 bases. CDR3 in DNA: TGCGCCAGCAGTCGCGCCTCTAACGCTGAAGCTTTCTTT. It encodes CASSRASNAEAFF.

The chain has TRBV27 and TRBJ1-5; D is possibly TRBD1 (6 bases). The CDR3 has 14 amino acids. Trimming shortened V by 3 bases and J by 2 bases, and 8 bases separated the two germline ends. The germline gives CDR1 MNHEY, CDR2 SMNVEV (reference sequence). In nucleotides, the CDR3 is TGTGCCAGCAGTTTGGACAGAGGCAATCAGCCCCAGCATTTT. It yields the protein CASSLDRGNQPQHF.

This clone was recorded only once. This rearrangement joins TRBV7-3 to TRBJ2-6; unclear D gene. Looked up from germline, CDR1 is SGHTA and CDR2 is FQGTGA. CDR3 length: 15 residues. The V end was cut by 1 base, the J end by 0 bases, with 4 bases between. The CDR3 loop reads CASSLRGSGANVLTF. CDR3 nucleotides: TGTGCCAGCAGCTTAAGAGGCTCTGGGGCCAACGTCCTGACTTTC. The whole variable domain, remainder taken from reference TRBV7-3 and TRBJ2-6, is GAGVSQTPSNKVTEKGKYVELRCDPISGHTALYWYRQSLGQGPEFLIYFQGTGAADDSGLPNDRFFAVRPEGSVSTLKIQRTERGDSAVYLCASSLRGSGANVLTFGAGSRLTVL.

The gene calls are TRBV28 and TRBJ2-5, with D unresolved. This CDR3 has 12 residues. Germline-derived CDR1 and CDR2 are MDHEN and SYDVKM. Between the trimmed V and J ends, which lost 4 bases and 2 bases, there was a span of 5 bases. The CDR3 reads CASSWQQETQYF. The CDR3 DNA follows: TGTGCCAGCAGTTGGCAGCAAGAGACCCAGTACTTC.

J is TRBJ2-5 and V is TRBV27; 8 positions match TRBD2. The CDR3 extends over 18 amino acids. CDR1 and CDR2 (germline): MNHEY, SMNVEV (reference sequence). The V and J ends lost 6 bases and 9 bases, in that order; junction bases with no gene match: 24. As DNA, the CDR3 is TGTGCCAGCAGCCTCAGACTAGCGTCATACCTAGACGTGGAGGCCCAGTACTTC. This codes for CASSLRLASYLDVEAQYF.

In DNA, the CDR3 is TGTGCCAGCAGTTCGGGACAGCTTGGACCCCGTGCAACTAATGAAAAACTGTTTTTT. Its translation: CASSSGQLGPRATNEKLFF. The chain couples TRBV28 to TRBJ1-4, with 7 bases lining up with TRBD1. Losses at the gene ends were 4 bases for V and 0 bases for J; bases not matched to a gene: 14. The CDR3 runs 19 residues. Per germline, CDR1 MDHEN and CDR2 SYDVKM.

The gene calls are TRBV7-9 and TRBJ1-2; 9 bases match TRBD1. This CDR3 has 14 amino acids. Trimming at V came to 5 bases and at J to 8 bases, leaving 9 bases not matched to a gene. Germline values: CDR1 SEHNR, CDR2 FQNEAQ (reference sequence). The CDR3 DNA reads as TGTGCCAGCAGCGAAGGGACAGGGCTTGAGGGCTACACCTTC. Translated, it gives CASSEGTGLEGYTF.

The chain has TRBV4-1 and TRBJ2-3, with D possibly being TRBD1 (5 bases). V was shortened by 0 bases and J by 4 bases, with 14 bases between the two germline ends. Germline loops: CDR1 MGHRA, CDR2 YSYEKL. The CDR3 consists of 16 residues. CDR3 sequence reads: CASSQDLGRGPDTQYF. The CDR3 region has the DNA TGCGCCAGCAGCCAAGATCTCGGAAGGGGCCCAGATACGCAGTATTTT.

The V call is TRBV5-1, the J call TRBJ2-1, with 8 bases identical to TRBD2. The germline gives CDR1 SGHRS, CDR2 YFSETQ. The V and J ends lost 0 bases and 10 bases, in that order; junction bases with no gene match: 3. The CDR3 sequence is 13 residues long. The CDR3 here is CASSLVVAGEQFF. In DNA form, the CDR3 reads TGCGCCAGCAGCTTGGTAGTAGCGGGGGAGCAGTTCTTC.

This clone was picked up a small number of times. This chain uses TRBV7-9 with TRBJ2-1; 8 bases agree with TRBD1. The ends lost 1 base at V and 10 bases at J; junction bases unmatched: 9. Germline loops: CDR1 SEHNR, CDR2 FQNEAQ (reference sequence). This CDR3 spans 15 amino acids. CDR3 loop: CASSLGQGAVGEQFF. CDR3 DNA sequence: TGTGCCAGCAGCTTAGGGCAGGGGGCTGTTGGGGAGCAGTTCTTC. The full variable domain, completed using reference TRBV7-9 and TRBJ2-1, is DTGVSQNPRHKITKRGQNVTFRCDPISEHNRLYWYRQTLGQGPEFLTYFQNEAQLEKSRLLSDRFSAERPKGSFSTLEIQRTEQGDSAMYLCASSLGQGAVGEQFFGPGTRLTVL.

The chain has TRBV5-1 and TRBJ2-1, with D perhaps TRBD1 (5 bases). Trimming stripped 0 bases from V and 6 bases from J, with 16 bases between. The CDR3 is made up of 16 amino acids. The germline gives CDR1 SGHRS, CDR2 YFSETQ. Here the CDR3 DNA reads TGCGCCAGCAGCTTGGCAGGGCGGTTAAGGGTCAATGAGCAGTTCTTC. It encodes CASSLAGRLRVNEQFF.